The subject of this entry is one T cell receptor (beta chain). In germline, CDR1 is SEHNR, CDR2 FQNEAQ (reference sequence). V was trimmed by 5 bases and J by 7 bases, leaving 11 bases between them. The CDR3 extends over 12 amino acids. In the original analysis: Nucleated cell counts were estimated from reference gene primer amplification. Method: immunoSEQ multiplex PCR; TCRdb's copy keeps in-frame clones and lacks some. The V and J calls and clone size come from that table; D and trimming were worked out from the DNA. This table has some 93,000 clones, around nine tenths appearing once. The data originate from a study of blood T cell repertoires in COVID-19. Study as a whole: Whether acute or convalescent, the COVID-19 samples came from the United States, Italy and Spain. PBMCs, B-cell-depleted T cells, or T cells provided the cDNA or gDNA that made up the material.

V gene TRBV7-9 combines with J gene TRBJ1-1; D uncertain. The receptor was derived from a man in his fifties with acute or convalescent COVID-19. The sample was peripheral blood. The chain's CDR3 is CASSMTGYEAFF. The CDR3 coding sequence is TGTGCCAGCAGCATGACGGGATATGAAGCTTTCTTT.